The rows below give T cell receptor beta chains drawn from one sample of a study of T cell repertoires in cytomegalovirus infection. TCRdb redid the calling of the reads with MiXCR, one entry per CDR3 protein. Among under 150,000 distinct CDR3 sequences, about 33% were seen once, and the ten largest hold 41%. These receptors lack a known antigen. This specimen consisted of CD8+ T cells from cultured PBMCs, obtained from culture after CMV antigen stimulation. The receptor source for this set is a human donor in good health (CMV status not recorded). Some clones in this sample may be carry-over from other donors' samples. Each CDR3 is given with its conserved first and last residue. D genes are given only for firm matches. The size entry is marked missing in some rows and otherwise reads once, few, many or a size class.

abundance: -; d_gene: -; v_gene: TRBV6-5; j_gene: TRBJ1-4; CDR3aa: CASSYSGSRNEKLFF; CDR3nt: TGTGCCAGCAGTTACTCCGGCAGTAGAAATGAAAAACTGTTTTTT
abundance: -; d_gene: TRBD1; v_gene: TRBV7-9; j_gene: TRBJ1-1; CDR3aa: CASSLYGGGQGAGTEAFF; CDR3nt: TGTGCCAGCAGCCTTTACGGGGGGGGACAGGGGGCCGGCACTGAAGCTTTCTTT
abundance: -; d_gene: -; v_gene: TRBV6-1; j_gene: TRBJ1-1; CDR3aa: CASSPGLVRGNTEAFF; CDR3nt: TGTGCCAGCAGCCCTGGGTTAGTCAGGGGGAACACTGAAGCTTTCTTT
abundance: few; d_gene: -; v_gene: TRBV7-9; j_gene: TRBJ2-3; CDR3aa: CASSSYKGVGTDTQYF; CDR3nt: TGTGCCAGCAGCTCCTATAAGGGGGTTGGCACAGATACGCAGTATTTT
abundance: once; d_gene: TRBD1; v_gene: TRBV5-6; j_gene: TRBJ2-2; CDR3aa: CASSLEGTGDTGELFF; CDR3nt: TGTGCCAGCAGCCTGGAAGGGACAGGGGACACCGGGGAGCTGTTTTTT
abundance: -; d_gene: -; v_gene: TRBV12-5; j_gene: TRBJ1-1; CDR3aa: CASGLSPERTEAFF; CDR3nt: TGTGCTAGTGGTTTGTCTCCGGAGCGGACTGAAGCTTTCTTT
abundance: -; d_gene: TRBD1; v_gene: TRBV7-4; j_gene: TRBJ2-6; CDR3aa: CASSLATEAGGSGANVLTF; CDR3nt: TGTGCCAGCAGCTTAGCAACAGAGGCAGGGGGCAGTGGGGCCAACGTCCTGACTTTC
abundance: many; d_gene: TRBD1; v_gene: TRBV6-5; j_gene: TRBJ1-1; CDR3aa: CASSYSLTGDTEAFF; CDR3nt: TGTGCCAGCAGTTACTCGTTGACAGGGGACACTGAAGCTTTCTTT
abundance: many; d_gene: TRBD2; v_gene: TRBV7-3; j_gene: TRBJ2-3; CDR3aa: CASSPRTSGGADTQYF; CDR3nt: TGTGCCAGCAGCCCCCGGACTAGCGGGGGGGCAGATACGCAGTATTTT
abundance: -; d_gene: -; v_gene: TRBV5-6; j_gene: TRBJ1-6; CDR3aa: CASSLSRSYNSPLHF; CDR3nt: TGTGCCAGCAGCTTGAGTCGTTCCTATAATTCACCCCTCCACTTT
abundance: few; d_gene: TRBD1; v_gene: TRBV12-5; j_gene: TRBJ1-6; CDR3aa: CASNGKRKDRMANNSPLHF; CDR3nt: TGTGCTAGTAATGGGAAAAGAAAGGACAGGATGGCTAATAATTCACCCCTCCACTTT
abundance: few; d_gene: TRBD1; v_gene: TRBV19; j_gene: TRBJ2-1; CDR3aa: CASSTWTGNEQFF; CDR3nt: TGTGCCAGTAGTACATGGACAGGGAATGAGCAGTTCTTC
abundance: -; d_gene: TRBD2; v_gene: TRBV9; j_gene: TRBJ2-7; CDR3aa: CASSVAGGPYEQYF; CDR3nt: TGTGCCAGCAGCGTAGCGGGGGGGCCCTACGAGCAGTACTTC
abundance: -; d_gene: -; v_gene: TRBV6-6; j_gene: TRBJ1-6; CDR3aa: CASSRNAGYNSPLHF; CDR3nt: TGTGCCAGCAGCCGAAACGCGGGGTATAATTCACCCCTCCACTTT
abundance: -; d_gene: -; v_gene: TRBV7-9; j_gene: TRBJ1-2; CDR3aa: CASSSSYGYTF; CDR3nt: TGTGCCAGCAGCTCCAGTTATGGCTACACCTTC
abundance: -; d_gene: TRBD1; v_gene: TRBV4-1; j_gene: TRBJ1-2; CDR3aa: CASSRMTGDGYTF; CDR3nt: TGCGCCAGCAGCCGCATGACAGGGGATGGCTACACCTTC
abundance: few; d_gene: -; v_gene: TRBV7-8; j_gene: TRBJ2-7; CDR3aa: CASSLEMAKVPYEQYF; CDR3nt: TGTGCCAGCAGCTTAGAAATGGCAAAAGTCCCATACGAGCAGTACTTC
abundance: -; d_gene: -; v_gene: TRBV5-4; j_gene: TRBJ1-6; CDR3aa: CASSLVPEGGAYNSPLHF; CDR3nt: TGTGCCAGCAGCTTGGTGCCCGAGGGGGGCGCCTATAATTCACCCCTCCACTTT
abundance: many; d_gene: -; v_gene: TRBV2; j_gene: TRBJ1-1; CDR3aa: CASSLHKGDYGRTEAFF; CDR3nt: TGTGCCAGCAGCCTACACAAGGGGGACTATGGGAGAACTGAAGCTTTCTTT
abundance: few; d_gene: TRBD2; v_gene: TRBV4-1; j_gene: TRBJ2-7; CDR3aa: CASSQDRGVSSYEQYF; CDR3nt: TGCGCCAGCAGCCAAGACCGGGGGGTTAGCTCCTACGAGCAGTACTTC
abundance: -; d_gene: -; v_gene: TRBV6-2/TRBV6-3; j_gene: TRBJ2-1; CDR3aa: CASRDWDGGTYNEQFF; CDR3nt: TGTGCCAGCAGGGATTGGGACGGGGGAACTTACAATGAGCAGTTCTTC
abundance: few; d_gene: -; v_gene: TRBV4-1; j_gene: TRBJ1-1; CDR3aa: CASSHQGENTEAFF; CDR3nt: TGCGCCAGCAGCCACCAGGGAGAGAACACTGAAGCTTTCTTT
abundance: -; d_gene: -; v_gene: TRBV2; j_gene: TRBJ1-6; CDR3aa: CASSATGFNSPLHF; CDR3nt: TGTGCCAGCAGTGCGACGGGATTCAATTCACCCCTCCACTTT
abundance: many; d_gene: -; v_gene: TRBV7-8; j_gene: TRBJ2-1; CDR3aa: CASSLSSYNEQFF; CDR3nt: TGTGCCAGCAGTTTAAGCTCCTACAATGAGCAGTTCTTC
abundance: -; d_gene: TRBD1; v_gene: TRBV7-2; j_gene: TRBJ1-1; CDR3aa: CASTKGQGYFNTEAFF; CDR3nt: TGTGCCAGCACAAAGGGACAGGGCTACTTCAACACTGAAGCTTTCTTT
abundance: few; d_gene: -; v_gene: TRBV7-8; j_gene: TRBJ2-2; CDR3aa: CASSLGGWAGETNTGELFF; CDR3nt: TGTGCCAGCAGCTTAGGGGGTTGGGCAGGAGAAACGAACACCGGGGAGCTGTTTTTT
abundance: -; d_gene: -; v_gene: TRBV7-9; j_gene: TRBJ1-1; CDR3aa: CASSLLVAGVPFF; CDR3nt: TGTGCCAGCAGCCTTCTTGTGGCAGGGGTACCTTTCTTT
abundance: -; d_gene: -; v_gene: TRBV7-2; j_gene: TRBJ2-5; CDR3aa: CASSPWSGTQETQYF; CDR3nt: TGTGCCAGCAGCCCCTGGAGCGGCACCCAAGAGACCCAGTACTTC
abundance: -; d_gene: TRBD2; v_gene: TRBV11-2; j_gene: TRBJ2-1; CDR3aa: CASSLRAGGPYIEQFF; CDR3nt: TGTGCCAGCAGCTTACGAGCGGGGGGGCCGTACATTGAGCAGTTCTTC
abundance: -; d_gene: TRBD1; v_gene: TRBV3-1; j_gene: TRBJ2-7; CDR3aa: CASSPIQGADGYEQYF; CDR3nt: TGTGCCAGCAGCCCGATACAGGGGGCTGACGGTTACGAGCAGTACTTC
abundance: few; d_gene: -; v_gene: TRBV3-1; j_gene: TRBJ1-5; CDR3aa: CASSQGWAADQPQHF; CDR3nt: TGTGCCAGCAGCCAAGGGTGGGCAGCCGATCAGCCCCAGCATTTT
abundance: -; d_gene: -; v_gene: TRBV12-3/TRBV12-4; j_gene: TRBJ2-3; CDR3aa: CASSFGTAFTDTQYF; CDR3nt: TGTGCCAGCAGTTTCGGGACGGCATTCACAGATACGCAGTATTTT
abundance: many; d_gene: TRBD1; v_gene: TRBV7-2; j_gene: TRBJ2-7; CDR3aa: CASRRQGDSYEQYF; CDR3nt: TGTGCCAGCAGGAGACAGGGGGACTCCTACGAGCAGTACTTC
abundance: few; d_gene: -; v_gene: TRBV5-1; j_gene: TRBJ1-1; CDR3aa: CASSFKTGQGTEAFF; CDR3nt: TGCGCCAGCAGCTTCAAAACAGGGCAGGGCACTGAAGCTTTCTTT
abundance: many; d_gene: -; v_gene: TRBV6-1; j_gene: TRBJ1-5; CDR3aa: CASMGDGYSNQPQHF; CDR3nt: TGTGCCAGCATGGGGGACGGATATAGCAATCAGCCCCAGCATTTT
abundance: few; d_gene: -; v_gene: TRBV7-2; j_gene: TRBJ2-3; CDR3aa: CASSLRISTSTDTQYF; CDR3nt: TGTGCCAGCAGCTTACGAATCTCTACTAGCACAGATACGCAGTATTTT
abundance: -; d_gene: -; v_gene: TRBV12-3/TRBV12-4; j_gene: TRBJ1-4; CDR3aa: CASSLGGEKLFF; CDR3nt: TGTGCCAGCAGTTTAGGGGGGGAAAAACTGTTTTTT
abundance: -; d_gene: -; v_gene: TRBV4-1; j_gene: TRBJ2-7; CDR3aa: CASSQDRGLEQYF; CDR3nt: TGCGCCAGCAGCCAAGACAGGGGACTTGAGCAGTACTTC
abundance: -; d_gene: TRBD2; v_gene: TRBV6-6; j_gene: TRBJ2-7; CDR3aa: CTSSYQRGDEQYF; CDR3nt: TGTACCAGCAGTTACCAGCGGGGCGACGAGCAGTACTTC
abundance: -; d_gene: TRBD1; v_gene: TRBV29-1; j_gene: TRBJ2-5; CDR3aa: CSVQGAREETQYF; CDR3nt: TGCAGCGTACAGGGGGCGCGGGAAGAGACCCAGTACTTC
abundance: few; d_gene: -; v_gene: TRBV7-8; j_gene: TRBJ1-2; CDR3aa: CASSRGPPYGYTF; CDR3nt: TGTGCCAGCAGCCGAGGACCGCCCTATGGCTACACCTTC
abundance: few; d_gene: -; v_gene: TRBV7-2; j_gene: TRBJ2-5; CDR3aa: CASSQRRGGDQETQYF; CDR3nt: TGTGCCAGCAGCCAACGTAGGGGGGGGGACCAAGAGACCCAGTACTTC
abundance: few; d_gene: -; v_gene: TRBV4-3; j_gene: TRBJ1-1; CDR3aa: CASSQDGARTEEAFF; CDR3nt: TGCGCCAGCAGCCAAGATGGGGCACGGACAGAAGAAGCTTTCTTT
abundance: -; d_gene: -; v_gene: TRBV4-1; j_gene: TRBJ1-4; CDR3aa: CASSQGGEKLFF; CDR3nt: TGCGCCAGCAGCCAAGGCGGTGAAAAACTGTTTTTT
abundance: -; d_gene: TRBD2; v_gene: TRBV20-1; j_gene: TRBJ2-1; CDR3aa: CSARKAGLFYNEQFF; CDR3nt: TGCAGTGCTAGAAAGGCGGGACTATTCTACAATGAGCAGTTCTTC
abundance: -; d_gene: -; v_gene: TRBV27; j_gene: TRBJ1-5; CDR3aa: CASSLRLFQPQHF; CDR3nt: TGTGCCAGCAGTTTACGTCTTTTTCAGCCCCAGCATTTT
abundance: -; d_gene: -; v_gene: TRBV5-1; j_gene: TRBJ1-1; CDR3aa: CASSFRRQGNTEAFF; CDR3nt: TGCGCCAGCAGCTTCCGAAGGCAGGGGAACACTGAAGCTTTCTTT
abundance: -; d_gene: -; v_gene: TRBV20-1; j_gene: TRBJ2-1; CDR3aa: CSAYDGGGGSYNEQFF; CDR3nt: TGCAGTGCTTACGATGGAGGTGGGGGATCCTACAATGAGCAGTTCTTC
abundance: many; d_gene: TRBD2; v_gene: TRBV7-2; j_gene: TRBJ2-3; CDR3aa: CASSEVGGGVTDTQYF; CDR3nt: TGTGCCAGCAGCGAAGTAGGCGGGGGGGTGACAGATACGCAGTATTTT
abundance: -; d_gene: -; v_gene: TRBV6-1; j_gene: TRBJ1-4; CDR3aa: CASSEGSATNEKLFF; CDR3nt: TGTGCCAGCAGTGAAGGGTCAGCAACTAATGAAAAACTGTTTTTT